The entry below describes one T cell receptor (beta chain). Its cognate antigen is unknown. CDR3 size: 13 residues. The V gene's germline CDR1 is SGHTA and CDR2 FQGNSA. Trimming took 4 bases from V and 7 from J, leaving 13 bases between them. This table comes from immunoSEQ multiplex PCR, and its TCRdb copy is limited to in-frame clones, with some not included. Counted here are 65,000 to 85,000 clones, over 70% occurring once; the ten biggest clones make up about 7%. This entry is derived from a study of OX40 agonist ivuxolimab in advanced cancers. Whole-study findings and limits: Circulating CD4+ and CD8+ T cells showed clonal expansion by week 6 at 0.1 to 3.0 mg/kg.

The sample was CD4+ or CD8+ T cells sorted from blood, taken in a trial of the OX40 agonist ivuxolimab. The chain uses TRBV7-2 and TRBJ2-5; D possibly corresponds to TRBD1 (6 bases). This sequence was found in an adult with an advanced solid tumor such as melanoma, head and neck, liver or kidney cancer. CDR3 nucleotides: TGTGCCAGCAGCTCGACAGGACTCGGGACCCAGTACTTC. This encodes CASSSTGLGTQYF.